This T cell receptor beta chain derives from a study of CD8+CD57+ T cells in acquired aplastic anemia. Study-wide background: There were 10 million to 14 million reads, on average, for CD4+ cells from healthy donors.

Germline lookup yields CDR1 KGHSH and CDR2 LQKENI. The CDR3 sequence is 13 residues long. V lost 3 bases to trimming and J lost 2 bases, with 7 bases between them. Profiling that covered TCR beta VDJ and CDR3 relied on genomic DNA as its template. TCRdb ran MiXCR on the reads and lists one entry per CDR3 protein. In the table there are around 170,000 distinct CDR3 sequences, 60% to 70% of which are singletons. Sequenced material: sorted CD4+, CD8+, or CD8+CD57+ T cells (not recorded which) from PBMCs. This receptor was taken from a human donor in good health. This chain links TRBV18 with TRBJ2-5; D is ambiguous. In nucleotides, the CDR3 is TGTGCCAGCTCACCCCACGGACAAGAGACCCAGTACTTC. This sequence encodes CASSPHGQETQYF.